The 20 T cell receptor beta chains in this list originate from one sample, sequenced in a study of blood T cell repertoires in COVID-19. Clones were read by immunoSEQ multiplex PCR, and TCRdb kept only the in-frame ones, dropping some. This table holds roughly 360,000 clones, roughly four fifths found once. The sample was peripheral blood. Receptor source: a human donor with acute or convalescent COVID-19. The donor label of this sample is uncertain.

The CDR3 DNA follows: TGCGCCAGCACCCCCAACCCCTCCGGGACTAGCGGGCACAATGAGCAGTTCTTC. As protein: CASTPNPSGTSGHNEQFF. This rearrangement joins TRBV5-1 to TRBJ2-1; 12 nucleotides align to TRBD2. CDR1 is SGHRS, CDR2 YFSETQ, per germline. Trimming at V came to 6 bases and at J to 5 bases, leaving 15 bases not matched to a gene. The CDR3 is 18 amino acids.

The V and J genes are TRBV10-2 and TRBJ1-2; TRBD1 agrees at 7 bases. V was pared by 5 bases and J by 6 bases, with 12 bases of the junction left unmatched. There are 15 residues in the CDR3. Germline V lookup: CDR1 WSHSY, CDR2 SAAADI. The chain's CDR3 is CASSHKQGGIDGYTF. CDR3 DNA: TGCGCCAGCAGTCATAAACAAGGGGGCATAGATGGCTACACCTTC.

This clone has just one count. The V call is TRBV5-5, the J call TRBJ1-2, with D possibly TRBD1 on 5 matching bases. The V end lost 0 bases, the J end lost 2 bases, and 11 bases lay between the germline ends. This CDR3 is built from 15 residues. CDR1 is SGHKS and CDR2 is YYEKEE in the germline V gene (reference sequence). As DNA, the CDR3 is TGTGCCAGCAGCTTGGCCCCGACAGTAAACTATGGCTACACCTTC. Translation: CASSLAPTVNYGYTF.

The genes are TRBV28 and TRBJ1-2; D is possibly TRBD1 (6 bases). Between the trimmed V and J ends, which lost 6 bases and 0 bases, there was a span of 20 bases. Germline CDR1 reads MDHEN; CDR2 reads SYDVKM. The CDR3 has 17 amino acids. The CDR3 loop is CASRTRAGQHTNYGYTF. The DNA of the CDR3 is TGTGCCAGCAGGACAAGGGCAGGACAGCATACTAACTATGGCTACACCTTC.

The genes are TRBV27 and TRBJ2-7, with TRBD1 identical over 9 bases. J gave up 0 bases and V 5 bases, and 11 bases lay outside the gene matches. Germline V gene lookup returns CDR1 MNHEY and CDR2 SMNVEV (reference sequence). The CDR3 is 17 residues long. Here the CDR3 reads CASSRRTGERSSYEQYF. As DNA, the CDR3 is TGTGCCAGCAGTCGCCGGACAGGGGAGAGGAGCTCCTACGAGCAGTACTTC.

This chain links TRBV19 with TRBJ1-4; 9 nucleotides align to TRBD1. V lost 5 bases, J lost 5 bases, and 15 bases stayed unmatched. Germline V lookup: CDR1 LNHDA, CDR2 SQIVND (reference sequence). CDR3 length: 18 residues. The CDR3: CASSLFAGQGGPNEKLFF. The CDR3 DNA sequence: TGTGCCAGTAGTTTGTTCGCGGGACAGGGAGGCCCCAATGAAAAACTGTTTTTT.

V and J are TRBV18 and TRBJ1-6; D is ambiguous. The CDR3 extends over 12 amino acids. V was shortened by 5 bases and J by 9 bases, with 8 bases between the two germline ends. CDR1 and CDR2 (germline): KGHSH, LQKENI. CDR3 sequence (DNA): TGTGCCAGCTCAAGAAACAGTTCACCCCTCCACTTT. Residues: CASSRNSSPLHF.

The chain has TRBV3-1 (or the pseudogene TRBV3-2) and TRBJ1-1; D is unresolved. This CDR3 has 17 amino acids. Trimming cost V 7 bases and J 3 bases, with 24 bases left between them. Per the germline V gene, CDR1 is LGHDT and CDR2 is YNNKEL (reference sequence). The CDR3 DNA reads TGTGCCAGCAAACATGGAGGGTATTCTACCTCGGACACTGAAGCTTTCTTT. It translates to CASKHGGYSTSDTEAFF.

In DNA, the CDR3 is TGTGCCAGTATTAATATTCAGAACCCAGGGTTCTATGGCTACACCTTC. Residues: CASINIQNPGFYGYTF. The chain carries TRBV19 and TRBJ1-2, with D perhaps TRBD1 (5 bases). V was trimmed by 7 bases and J by 4 bases, leaving 22 bases between them. The CDR3 loop spans 16 amino acids. CDR1 and CDR2 (germline): LNHDA, SQIVND (reference sequence).

This clone occurred once. The J gene is TRBJ2-2, the V gene TRBV29-1; tentative D call: TRBD1 (5 bases). Trimming took off 1 base at V and 4 bases at J, with 13 bases between the two ends. The CDR3 is 15 amino acids. Germline V CDR1 and CDR2: SQVTM, ANQGSEA. The CDR3 is CSVEAAPRGTGELFF. DNA for the CDR3: TGCAGCGTTGAAGCTGCCCCTAGGGGCACCGGGGAGCTGTTTTTT.

The chain employs TRBV7-8 and TRBJ1-5, with D maybe TRBD1 (5 bases). The V end was cut by 8 bases, the J end by 4 bases, with 12 bases between. The CDR3 runs to 13 residues. Germline lookup yields CDR1 SGHVS and CDR2 FQNEAQ. The CDR3 DNA is TGTGCCAGCTCTGGGGGGGGAAATCAGCCCCAGCATTTT. Its protein product is CASSGGGNQPQHF.

The chain is built from TRBV2 and TRBJ1-3; D is perhaps TRBD1 (6 bases). The length of the CDR3 is 16 residues. V was cut by 6 bases and J by 0 bases, with 15 bases left in between. In germline, CDR1 is SNHLY, CDR2 FYNNEI. CDR3 in DNA: TGTGCCAGCAGGCGGACAGCTGCCTTCTCTGGAAACACCATATATTTT. This gives the protein CASRRTAAFSGNTIYF.

The chain employs TRBV30 and TRBJ1-4; D perhaps matches TRBD1 (5 bases). The CDR3 covers 15 residues. V lost 0 bases to trimming and J lost 3 bases, with 11 bases between them. The germline CDR1 and CDR2 sequences are GTSNPN and SVGIG (reference sequence). The chain's CDR3 is CAWSVGGTANEKLFF. The CDR3 coding sequence is TGTGCCTGGAGTGTAGGTGGGACTGCTAATGAAAAACTGTTTTTT.

The V call is TRBV5-6, the J call TRBJ1-1, with TRBD1 as a possible D gene (6 bases). This CDR3 is built from 14 residues. The ends were cut back, 1 base at V and 4 bases at J, with 11 bases in the middle. Germline V CDR1 and CDR2: SGHDT, YYEEEE. This CDR3 is CASSLQGPTTEAFF. As DNA, the CDR3 is TGTGCCAGCAGCTTGCAGGGGCCTACCACTGAAGCTTTCTTT.

Turning to this clone: This sample also contains other DNA sequences that code for the same CDR3. The CDR3 loop reads CASSLEGAGGYTF. The CDR3 coding sequence is TGCGCCAGCAGCTTGGAGGGGGCTGGTGGCTACACCTTC. This rearrangement joins TRBV5-1 to TRBJ1-2; TRBD1 matches at 7 bases. The CDR3 sequence is 13 residues long. CDR1 and CDR2 from the germline V gene are SGHRS and YFSETQ. With 0 bases clipped from V and 7 bases from J, the junction kept 3 bases outside the gene matches.

The chain recombines TRBV5-7 with TRBJ1-2; maybe TRBD1 (6 bases). TRBV5-7 is known as an ORF, though its function is uncertain. The CDR3 loop spans 12 amino acids. V shed 4 bases and J shed 8 bases, with 12 bases lying between them. CDR3 sequence (DNA): TGTGCCAGCAGCACGGACAGATTCGGCTACACCTTC. It translates to CASSTDRFGYTF.

In its sample, this clone was seen a few times. The chain combines TRBV6-5 with TRBJ1-2, with 7 bases identical to TRBD1. Germline lookup yields CDR1 MNHEY and CDR2 SVGAGI. Trimming removed 6 bases from V and 0 bases from J; junction bases left unmatched: 4. This CDR3 region has 14 residues. The CDR3 reads CASSRDSPNYGYTF. The CDR3 DNA is TGTGCCAGCAGCCGGGACAGTCCTAACTATGGCTACACCTTC.

The chain links TRBV6-1 to TRBJ1-3, with D unresolved. There are 13 residues in the CDR3. The germline gives CDR1 MNHNS, CDR2 SASEGT. V lost 6 bases to trimming and J lost 0 bases, with 6 bases between them. Written as DNA, the CDR3 is TGTGCCAGCAGCCCTAACTCTGGAAACACCATATATTTT. It encodes CASSPNSGNTIYF.

This clone was counted once. V is TRBV5-1 and J is TRBJ2-7; 16 bases match TRBD2. The CDR3 is 19 residues long. V lost 2 bases to trimming and J lost 4 bases; unmatched junction nucleotides: 12. The germline CDR1 and CDR2 sequences are SGHRS and YFSETQ. This CDR3 is CASSFGTGLAGGGRYEQYF. The CDR3, as DNA: TGCGCCAGCAGCTTCGGTACGGGACTAGCGGGAGGGGGACGGTACGAGCAGTACTTC.

The chain employs TRBV27 and TRBJ1-6, with D possibly TRBD1 on 6 matching bases. V gave up 6 bases and J gave up 7 bases, with 16 bases separating them. Germline loops: CDR1 MNHEY, CDR2 SMNVEV (reference sequence). This CDR3 is 15 amino acids long. The DNA for the CDR3 is TGTGCCAGCAGGGGCCTTGCAGGGGTGAATTCACCCCTCCACTTT. Protein product: CASRGLAGVNSPLHF.